Given below is one TCR beta chain in context. One Seattle source followed patients from active infection through their disease course. Measured with immunoSEQ multiplex PCR; TCRdb has only the in-frame clones, and not every one. Of approximately 500,000 clones listed, less than 90% are singletons. The data originate from a study of blood T cell repertoires in COVID-19. Overall study: Sources were T cells, B-cell-depleted T cells, or PBMCs; the material itself was cDNA or gDNA.

Trimming removed 3 bases from V and 1 base from J, with 7 bases in between. Germline values: CDR1 LNHDA, CDR2 SQIVND (reference sequence). The CDR3 runs 14 residues. V is TRBV19 and J is TRBJ1-5; D is perhaps TRBD1 (6 bases). The receptor's source is a woman aged 50 to 60 with COVID-19, enrolled during active disease. What was sequenced was peripheral blood. CDR3 DNA: TGTGCCAGTAGTATCAGGGGAAGCAATCAGCCCCAGCATTTT. Amino acid sequence: CASSIRGSNQPQHF.